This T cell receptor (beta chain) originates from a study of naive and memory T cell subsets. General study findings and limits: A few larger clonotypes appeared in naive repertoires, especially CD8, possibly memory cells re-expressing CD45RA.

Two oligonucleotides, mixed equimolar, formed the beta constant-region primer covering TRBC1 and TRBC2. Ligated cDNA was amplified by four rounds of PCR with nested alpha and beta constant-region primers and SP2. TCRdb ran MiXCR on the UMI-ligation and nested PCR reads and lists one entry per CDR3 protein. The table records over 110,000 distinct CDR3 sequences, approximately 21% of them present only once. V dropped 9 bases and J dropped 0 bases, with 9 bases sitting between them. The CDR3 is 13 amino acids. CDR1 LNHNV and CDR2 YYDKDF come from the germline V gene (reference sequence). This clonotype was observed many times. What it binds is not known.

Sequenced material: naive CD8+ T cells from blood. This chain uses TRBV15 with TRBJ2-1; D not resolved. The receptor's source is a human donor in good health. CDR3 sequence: CATRPDSYNEQFF. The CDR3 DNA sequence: TGTGCCACGAGACCCGACTCCTACAATGAGCAGTTCTTC.